The clone carrying this T cell receptor beta chain occurred a few times. This sample stems from a study of blood T cell repertoires in COVID-19. Trimming removed 0 bases at V and 8 bases at J, with 16 bases between. There are 15 residues in the CDR3. CDR1 is MRHNA and CDR2 is SNTAGT in the germline V gene. Original processing methods: How many nucleated cells were present was estimated from reference gene primer amplification. The table came from immunoSEQ multiplex PCR; TCRdb's copy has only in-frame clones and leaves some out. The V and J calls and the clone size are those of that table, but D and trimming were determined from the DNA. The profile shows under 70,000 clones, 80% to 90% of them singletons.

The source is an elderly woman with acute or convalescent COVID-19. Sequenced input: peripheral blood. The genes are TRBV6-4 and TRBJ1-2; D is ambiguous. In DNA, the CDR3 is TGTGCCAGCAGTGACTCCCGAGAGGGTAGAGAAGGCTACACCTTC. Translation: CASSDSREGREGYTF.